The 16 T cell receptor beta chains reported below all come from one sample, sequenced in a study of blood T cell repertoires in COVID-19 (dated by TCRdb to about 2020). Libraries were prepared through the immunoSEQ multiplex PCR assay. TCRdb took this table from immuneACCESS and kept in-frame rearrangements with V and J called. Such tables lack part of the clones; where checked against another copy, unresolved V genes explain under half of the gap, and the rest is unexplained. Here the sample has over 150,000 clones; 75% to 85% occur a single time. The ten most abundant clones make up less than 15% of the sample. The sample comprised peripheral blood. These receptors all come from a human donor in a cohort sampled during active COVID-19.

This chain uses TRBV28 with TRBJ2-5; a possible D gene is TRBD2 (5 bases). Germline assignment: CDR1 MDHEN and CDR2 SYDVKM. V lost 2 bases and J 7 bases, leaving 17 bases between the germline ends. The CDR3 loop spans 15 amino acids. CDR3 amino acids: CASSLIGGGSGTQYF. The DNA of the CDR3 is TGTGCCAGCAGTTTAATTGGTGGAGGCAGCGGGACCCAGTACTTC.

This clone came up a few times. The chain combines TRBV10-2 with TRBJ2-2; 8 nucleotides agree with TRBD2. Germline CDR1 and CDR2: WSHSY and SAAADI. With 10 bases clipped from V and 4 bases from J, the junction kept 8 bases outside the gene matches. There are 14 residues in the CDR3. CDR3: CATKGTSVTGELFF. The DNA for the CDR3 is TGCGCCACCAAAGGGACTAGTGTCACCGGGGAGCTGTTTTTT.

This sequence joins TRBV12-3 or TRBV12-4 and TRBJ2-1; possible D gene TRBD2, 6 bases. The CDR3 is 12 residues long. V shed 3 bases and J shed 9 bases, with 9 bases lying between them. The CDR3 nucleotides are TGTGCCAGCAGTTTGGGAGGAAGTGAGCAGTTCTTC. It encodes CASSLGGSEQFF.

V gene TRBV5-1 combines with J gene TRBJ2-5; 8 nucleotides align to TRBD1. Trimming took 4 bases from V and 4 from J; bases not matched to a gene: 9. CDR1 and CDR2 from the germline V gene are SGHRS and YFSETQ. The length of the CDR3 is 15 residues. In DNA form, the CDR3 reads TGCGCCAGCAGCCTTAGCAGGGGGCGTTTAGAGACCCAGTACTTC. Its translation: CASSLSRGRLETQYF.

The chain employs TRBV27 and TRBJ1-5, with D maybe TRBD1 (6 bases). Looked up from germline, CDR1 is MNHEY and CDR2 is SMNVEV (reference sequence). With 8 bases removed from V and 7 bases from J, the gap between germline ends came to 18 bases. The CDR3 contains 14 residues. For the CDR3, the DNA is TGTGCCAGCGGGGGGAGCGGGGGCCGGCAGCCCCAGCATTTT. It is translated as CASGGSGGRQPQHF.

This chain joins TRBV24-1 and TRBJ2-1; the match to TRBD2 covers 7 bases. V shed 3 bases and J 7 bases; nucleotides not matched to a gene: 5. The V gene's germline CDR1 is KGHDR and CDR2 SFDVKD. CDR3 length equals 14 residues. CDR3 DNA: TGTGCCACCAGTGATCCCAGGACTAGGAATGAGCAGTTCTTC. It specifies CATSDPRTRNEQFF.

This chain joins TRBV29-1 and TRBJ2-7; D is perhaps TRBD1 (6 bases). Germline lookup yields CDR1 SQVTM and CDR2 ANQGSEA. With 4 bases removed from V and 0 bases from J, the gap between germline ends came to 13 bases. This CDR3 spans 14 amino acids. The CDR3, as DNA: TGCAGCGTTGTGACAGGCTTCGGCTCCTACGAGCAGTACTTC. Amino acid sequence: CSVVTGFGSYEQYF.

This clone was seen a single time. The chain combines TRBV19 with TRBJ2-5, with 9 bases fitting TRBD2. The CDR3 extends over 16 amino acids. CDR1 is LNHDA, CDR2 SQIVND, per germline (reference sequence). Losses at the gene ends were 3 bases for V and 0 bases for J; bases not matched to a gene: 5. The CDR3 nucleotides read TGTGCCAGTAGTATCTGGGCTAGCGGGGACCAAGAGACCCAGTACTTC. This codes for CASSIWASGDQETQYF.

This chain connects TRBV4-1 to TRBJ1-1, with 9 bases aligning to TRBD1. Germline trimming cut 4 bases from V and 1 base from J; bases unmatched to any gene: 4. Germline V lookup: CDR1 MGHRA, CDR2 YSYEKL. The CDR3 runs 15 residues. The CDR3 nucleotides read TGCGCCAGCAGCCCCAGGGGACAGGGGAACACTGAAGCTTTCTTT. Encoded protein: CASSPRGQGNTEAFF.

CDR3 in amino acids: CASRGTSGRSADTQYF. The CDR3, as DNA: TGTGCCAGCCGCGGGACTAGCGGGAGGTCGGCAGATACGCAGTATTTT. The chain joins TRBV3-1 (or the pseudogene TRBV3-2) to TRBJ2-3; 15 bases line up with TRBD2. This CDR3 is built from 16 residues. V trimming: 8 bases; J trimming: 4 bases; junction bases outside the gene matches: 7. Germline V CDR1 and CDR2: LGHDT, YNNKEL (reference sequence).

The chain has TRBV27 and TRBJ2-7, with a tentative D call TRBD2 (6 bases). The CDR3 has 15 amino acids. CDR1 and CDR2 (germline): MNHEY, SMNVEV (reference sequence). Trimming removed 5 bases from V and 2 bases from J, with 16 bases in between. CDR3 coding DNA: TGTGCCAGCAGTCCCCGCTCCGGAGGGCCCTACGAGCAGTACTTC. Amino acids: CASSPRSGGPYEQYF.

The rearrangement joins TRBV29-1 to TRBJ2-3; 12 bases align to TRBD2. CDR1 SQVTM and CDR2 ANQGSEA come from the germline V gene. V shed 1 base, J shed 2 bases, and the junction held 16 bases outside the gene matches. The CDR3 has 20 amino acids. The CDR3 loop reads CSVEGYLAGGYVSYTDTQYF. The CDR3 DNA follows: TGCAGCGTTGAAGGCTACCTAGCGGGGGGGTACGTTTCATACACAGATACGCAGTATTTT.

This clone was seen only once. This chain joins TRBV19 and TRBJ2-2; the match to TRBD2 covers 14 bases. Germline V CDR1 and CDR2: LNHDA, SQIVND (reference sequence). The CDR3 length is 15 residues. Trimming took 8 bases from V and 4 from J; bases not matched to a gene: 3. CDR3 sequence: CASSGLAGGTGELFF. CDR3 nucleotides: TGTGCCAGTTCAGGACTAGCGGGAGGCACCGGGGAGCTGTTTTTT.

V usage is TRBV9 and J usage is TRBJ2-1; TRBD2 aligns across 7 bases. This CDR3 has 14 residues. Losses at the gene ends were 5 bases for V and 4 bases for J; bases not matched to a gene: 6. Germline V gene lookup returns CDR1 SGDLS and CDR2 YYNGEE. CDR3 region: CASSLAGSYNEQFF. The DNA for the CDR3 is TGTGCCAGCAGTTTAGCGGGTTCTTACAATGAGCAGTTCTTC.

Written as DNA, the CDR3 is TGTGCCATCAGTGAGTCGTTGGGCAAGGGCACAGATACGCAGTATTTT. Its translation: CAISESLGKGTDTQYF. The chain links TRBV10-3 to TRBJ2-3; D is undetermined. Trimming cost V 0 bases and J 1 base, with 11 bases left between them. The CDR3 is 16 residues long. From germline, CDR1 is ENHRY and CDR2 SYGVKD.

J is TRBJ2-7 and V is TRBV29-1; TRBD1 agrees at 8 bases. J was trimmed by 4 bases and V by 3 bases; bases with no gene match: 5. The CDR3 is 13 residues long. CDR1 is SQVTM, CDR2 ANQGSEA, per germline. The DNA for the CDR3 is TGCAGCGTTGATGCAGGGGGCAGATACGAGCAGTACTTC. Translation gives CSVDAGGRYEQYF.